This T cell receptor (beta chain) was recovered during a study of shared clonotypes between healthy human individuals. Trimming took 2 bases from V and 2 from J; bases not matched to a gene: 0. The CDR3 runs 15 residues. Germline V gives CDR1 KGHSH, CDR2 LQKENI. Data came from immunoSEQ multiplex PCR; TCRdb stores just in-frame clones and leaves some out. The table records approximately 320,000 clones, around 74% of them present only once. As to this clone: The antigen remains undetermined.

General study findings and limits: Despite large depth, sorted-subset datasets appeared incompletely sequenced.

This receptor was taken from a man under 40 in good health. The chain joins TRBV18 to TRBJ2-7, with TRBD2 matching 13 bases. Material for sequencing was memory CD4+ T cells sorted from blood. As for subset: CD45RA-negative fraction. The CDR3 protein is CASSPGTSGTYEQYF. The DNA of the CDR3 is TGTGCCAGCTCACCAGGGACTAGCGGGACCTACGAGCAGTACTTC.